A selection of T cell receptor beta chains follows, all from one sample in a study of T cells in Graves' hyperthyroidism and ophthalmopathy. TCRdb processed the multiplex PCR reads anew with MiXCR; each CDR3 protein has one entry. The table includes approximately 260,000 distinct CDR3 sequences, roughly 15% detected once. Sequencing used blood. The receptors stem from a woman aged 50 to 60 with Graves' hyperthyroidism that later progressed to Graves' ophthalmopathy. CDR3s include the opening cysteine and the closing phenylalanine or tryptophan. D genes are given only for firm matches. Size values are once, few and many counts, or a class for expanded clones, and some rows have none.

d_gene: TRBD1; len: 15; abundance: NA; j_gene: TRBJ2-1; v_gene: TRBV11-3; CDR3aa: CASSPDRGPYNEQFF; CDR3nt: TGTGCCAGCAGCCCAGACAGGGGGCCTTACAATGAGCAGTTCTTC
d_gene: NA; len: 12; abundance: many; j_gene: TRBJ1-2; v_gene: TRBV12-3/TRBV12-4; CDR3aa: CASSQSERGYTF; CDR3nt: TGTGCCAGCAGCCAATCGGAACGGGGCTACACCTTC
d_gene: NA; len: 14; abundance: many; j_gene: TRBJ1-2; v_gene: TRBV7-9; CDR3aa: CASSHGQGQDGYTF; CDR3nt: TGTGCCAGCAGCCATGGGCAGGGCCAAGATGGCTACACCTTC
d_gene: TRBD2; len: 18; abundance: many; j_gene: TRBJ2-3; v_gene: TRBV28; CDR3aa: CASSSPGRSGALTDTQYF; CDR3nt: TGTGCCAGCAGTTCCCCTGGGAGAAGCGGGGCGCTCACAGATACGCAGTATTTT
d_gene: NA; len: 12; abundance: NA; j_gene: TRBJ1-5; v_gene: TRBV19; CDR3aa: CAAQDDNQPQHF; CDR3nt: TGTGCCGCACAGGACGACAATCAGCCCCAGCATTTT
d_gene: TRBD2; len: 17; abundance: many; j_gene: TRBJ2-3; v_gene: TRBV5-1; CDR3aa: CASSLAIRGRATDTQYF; CDR3nt: TGCGCCAGCAGCTTGGCCATTCGCGGGAGGGCAACAGATACGCAGTATTTT
d_gene: NA; len: 17; abundance: NA; j_gene: TRBJ1-2; v_gene: TRBV11-3; CDR3aa: CASSSYRGVDSFYGYTF; CDR3nt: TGTGCCAGCAGCTCCTACCGCGGGGTTGACAGCTTCTATGGCTACACCTTC
d_gene: NA; len: 13; abundance: few; j_gene: TRBJ2-6; v_gene: TRBV6-1; CDR3aa: CASSDQGTNVLTF; CDR3nt: TGTGCCAGCAGCGATCAGGGGACCAACGTCCTGACTTTC
d_gene: TRBD2; len: 15; abundance: once; j_gene: TRBJ2-1; v_gene: TRBV20-1; CDR3aa: CSAPPASGSGNEQFF; CDR3nt: TGCAGTGCCCCCCCCGCTAGCGGGAGTGGCAATGAGCAGTTCTTC
d_gene: NA; len: 21; abundance: many; j_gene: TRBJ2-2; v_gene: TRBV12-3/TRBV12-4; CDR3aa: CASSLRTPSWGSYLITGELFF; CDR3nt: TGTGCCAGCAGTCTCCGGACTCCTAGTTGGGGGTCGTATTTGATCACCGGGGAGCTGTTTTTT
d_gene: NA; len: 14; abundance: many; j_gene: TRBJ2-5; v_gene: TRBV3-1; CDR3aa: CASSQSVGEETQYF; CDR3nt: TGTGCCAGCAGCCAGAGTGTGGGAGAAGAGACCCAGTACTTC
d_gene: TRBD1; len: 15; abundance: many; j_gene: TRBJ2-2; v_gene: TRBV11-2; CDR3aa: CASSLDTGATGELFF; CDR3nt: TGTGCCAGCAGCTTAGATACAGGGGCCACCGGGGAGCTGTTTTTT
d_gene: TRBD2; len: 15; abundance: many; j_gene: TRBJ2-1; v_gene: TRBV11-2; CDR3aa: CASSLGSGSRNEQFF; CDR3nt: TGTGCCAGCAGCTTAGGTAGCGGGAGTCGGAATGAGCAGTTCTTC
d_gene: NA; len: 14; abundance: many; j_gene: TRBJ1-5; v_gene: TRBV5-1; CDR3aa: CASSSGDFNQPQHF; CDR3nt: TGCGCCAGCAGTTCAGGGGATTTCAATCAGCCCCAGCATTTT
d_gene: TRBD2; len: 13; abundance: NA; j_gene: TRBJ2-1; v_gene: TRBV28; CDR3aa: CASSFQAGDEQFF; CDR3nt: TGTGCCAGCAGTTTCCAAGCGGGAGACGAGCAGTTCTTC
d_gene: NA; len: 16; abundance: many; j_gene: TRBJ2-3; v_gene: TRBV30; CDR3aa: CAWSSRRGVSTDTQYF; CDR3nt: TGTGCCTGGAGTTCCCGTAGGGGAGTTAGCACAGATACGCAGTATTTT
d_gene: NA; len: 14; abundance: few; j_gene: TRBJ1-1; v_gene: TRBV5-1; CDR3aa: CASSPSDSSLEAFF; CDR3nt: TGCGCCAGCAGTCCTTCGGACAGCAGTCTTGAAGCTTTCTTT
d_gene: NA; len: 13; abundance: NA; j_gene: TRBJ2-5; v_gene: TRBV27; CDR3aa: CASSLGALETQYF; CDR3nt: TGTGCCAGCAGTTTAGGGGCGTTGGAGACCCAGTACTTC
d_gene: NA; len: 13; abundance: many; j_gene: TRBJ2-1; v_gene: TRBV18; CDR3aa: CASSPELDNEQFF; CDR3nt: TGTGCCAGCTCACCAGAATTGGACAATGAGCAGTTCTTC
d_gene: NA; len: 17; abundance: few; j_gene: TRBJ2-5; v_gene: TRBV5-6; CDR3aa: CASSLGYSGGYQETQYF; CDR3nt: TGTGCCAGCAGCTTGGGGTACAGCGGTGGGTACCAAGAGACCCAGTACTTC